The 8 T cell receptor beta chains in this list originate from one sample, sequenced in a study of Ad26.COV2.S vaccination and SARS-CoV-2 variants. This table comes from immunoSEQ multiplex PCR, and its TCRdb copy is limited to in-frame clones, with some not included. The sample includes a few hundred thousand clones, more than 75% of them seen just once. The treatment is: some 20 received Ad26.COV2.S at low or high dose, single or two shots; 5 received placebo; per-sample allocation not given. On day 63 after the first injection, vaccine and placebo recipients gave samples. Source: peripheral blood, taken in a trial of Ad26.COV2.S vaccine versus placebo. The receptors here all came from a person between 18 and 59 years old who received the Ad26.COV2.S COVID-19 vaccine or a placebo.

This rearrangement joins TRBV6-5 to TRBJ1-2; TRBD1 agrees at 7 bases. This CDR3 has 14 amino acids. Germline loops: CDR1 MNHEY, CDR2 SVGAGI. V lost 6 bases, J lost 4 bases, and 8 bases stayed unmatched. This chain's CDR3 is CASSLGQEIYGYTF. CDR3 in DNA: TGTGCCAGCAGCCTCGGACAGGAAATCTATGGCTACACCTTC.

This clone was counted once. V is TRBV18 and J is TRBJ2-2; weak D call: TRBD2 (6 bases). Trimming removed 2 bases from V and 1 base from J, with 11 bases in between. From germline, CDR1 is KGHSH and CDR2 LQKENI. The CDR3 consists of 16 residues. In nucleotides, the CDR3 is TGTGCCAGCTCACCAGTTTCGGGGGAGAACACCGGGGAGCTGTTTTTT. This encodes CASSPVSGENTGELFF.

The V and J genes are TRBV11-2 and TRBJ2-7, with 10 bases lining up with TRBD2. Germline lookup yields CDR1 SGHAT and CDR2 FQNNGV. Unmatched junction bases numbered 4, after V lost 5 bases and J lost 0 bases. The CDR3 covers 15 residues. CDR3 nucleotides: TGTGCCAGCAGCCAGACTAGCGGGCCCTCCTACGAGCAGTACTTC. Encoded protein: CASSQTSGPSYEQYF.

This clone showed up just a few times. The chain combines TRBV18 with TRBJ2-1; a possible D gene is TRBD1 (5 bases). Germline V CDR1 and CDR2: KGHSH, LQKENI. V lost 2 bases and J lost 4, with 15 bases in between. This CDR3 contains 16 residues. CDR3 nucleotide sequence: TGTGCCAGCTCACCATCCGGCGGACAATCTTACAATGAGCAGTTCTTC. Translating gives CASSPSGGQSYNEQFF.

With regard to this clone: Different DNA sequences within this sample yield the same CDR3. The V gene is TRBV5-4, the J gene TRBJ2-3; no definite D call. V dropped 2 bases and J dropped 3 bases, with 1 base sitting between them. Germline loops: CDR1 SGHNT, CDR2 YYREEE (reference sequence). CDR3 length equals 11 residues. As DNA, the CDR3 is TGTGCCAGCAGCTTTACAGATACGCAGTATTTT. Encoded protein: CASSFTDTQYF.

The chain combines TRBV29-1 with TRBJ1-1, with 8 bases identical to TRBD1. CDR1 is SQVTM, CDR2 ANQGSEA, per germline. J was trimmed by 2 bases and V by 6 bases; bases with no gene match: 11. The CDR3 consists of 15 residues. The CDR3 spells CSVPSTGGLNTEAFF. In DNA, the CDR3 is TGCAGCGTCCCGAGCACAGGGGGTCTCAACACTGAAGCTTTCTTT.

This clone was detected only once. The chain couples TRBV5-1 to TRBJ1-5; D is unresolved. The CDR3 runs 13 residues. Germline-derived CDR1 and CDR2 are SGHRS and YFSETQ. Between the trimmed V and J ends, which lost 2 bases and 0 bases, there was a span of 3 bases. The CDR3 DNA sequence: TGCGCCAGCAGCTTCGATAGCAATCAGCCCCAGCATTTT. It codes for CASSFDSNQPQHF.

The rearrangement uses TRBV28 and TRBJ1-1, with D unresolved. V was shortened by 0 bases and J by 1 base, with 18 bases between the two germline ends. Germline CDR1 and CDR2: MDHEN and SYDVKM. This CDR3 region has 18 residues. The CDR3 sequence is CASSLWRVRGRGNTEAFF. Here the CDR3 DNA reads TGTGCCAGCAGTTTATGGAGGGTGAGAGGCCGTGGGAACACTGAAGCTTTCTTT.